This T cell receptor beta chain was retrieved from a study of shared clonotypes between healthy human individuals. Regarding the study as a whole: Sample collection involved blood only; tissue repertoires are likely different.

As concerns this clone: Its antigen is not known.

With V trimmed by 5 bases and J by 4 bases, 10 bases remained unmatched. Germline V gene lookup returns CDR1 MDHEN and CDR2 SYDVKM. This CDR3 region has 15 residues. Deep-level settings were used for running the assay. Every subset's genomic DNA went evenly onto several immunoSEQ plates. Only in-frame clones appear in the TCRdb table, and some are missing; sequencing was by immunoSEQ multiplex PCR. Counted here are fewer than 500,000 clones, 75% to 80% occurring once; the ten biggest clones make up roughly an eighth. Donors, without exception, were Caucasian adults residing in Nashville, Tennessee. The TCR sequence derives from a woman between 40 and 50 years old in good health. Some clones in this sample may be carry-over from other donors' samples. This rearrangement joins TRBV28 to TRBJ1-2; 7 bases are a match to TRBD1. Sequencing input: PBMCs. The CDR3 DNA follows: TGTGCCAGCAGTACCCGGGACAGCGTTACCTATGGCTACACCTTC. It translates to CASSTRDSVTYGYTF.